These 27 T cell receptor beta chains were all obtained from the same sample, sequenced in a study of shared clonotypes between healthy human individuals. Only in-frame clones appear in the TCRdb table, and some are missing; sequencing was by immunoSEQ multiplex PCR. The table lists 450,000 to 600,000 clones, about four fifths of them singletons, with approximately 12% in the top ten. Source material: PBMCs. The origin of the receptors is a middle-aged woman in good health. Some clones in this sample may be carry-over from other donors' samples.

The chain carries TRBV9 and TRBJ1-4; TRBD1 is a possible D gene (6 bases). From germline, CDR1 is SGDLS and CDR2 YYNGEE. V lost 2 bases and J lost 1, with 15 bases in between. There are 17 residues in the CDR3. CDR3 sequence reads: CASSVGTSRLTNEKLFF. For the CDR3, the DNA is TGTGCCAGCAGCGTTGGGACATCACGCCTAACTAATGAAAAACTGTTTTTT.

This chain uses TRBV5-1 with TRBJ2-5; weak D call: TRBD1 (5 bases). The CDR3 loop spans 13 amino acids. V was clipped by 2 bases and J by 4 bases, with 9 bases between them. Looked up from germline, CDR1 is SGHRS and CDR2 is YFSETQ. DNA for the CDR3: TGCGCCAGCAGCTTCGAGACAGCAGAGACCCAGTACTTC. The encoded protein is CASSFETAETQYF.

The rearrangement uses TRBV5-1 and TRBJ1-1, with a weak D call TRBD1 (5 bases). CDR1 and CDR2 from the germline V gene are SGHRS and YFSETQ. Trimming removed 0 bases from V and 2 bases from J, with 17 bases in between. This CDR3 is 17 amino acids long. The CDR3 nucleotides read TGCGCCAGCAGCTTGGTGGGGCTTGGCGACCGAAACACTGAAGCTTTCTTT. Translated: CASSLVGLGDRNTEAFF.

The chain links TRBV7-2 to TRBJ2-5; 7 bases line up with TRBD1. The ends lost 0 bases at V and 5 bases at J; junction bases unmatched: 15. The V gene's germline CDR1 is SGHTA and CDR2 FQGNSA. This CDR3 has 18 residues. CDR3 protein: CASSLAPASRGYGETQYF. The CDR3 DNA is TGTGCCAGCAGCTTAGCGCCGGCGTCCAGGGGGTATGGGGAGACCCAGTACTTC.

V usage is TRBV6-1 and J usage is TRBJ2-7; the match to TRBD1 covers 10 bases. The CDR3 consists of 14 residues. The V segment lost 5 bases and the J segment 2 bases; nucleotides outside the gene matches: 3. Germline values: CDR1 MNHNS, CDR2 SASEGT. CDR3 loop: CASSHDRGPYEQYF. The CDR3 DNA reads TGTGCCAGCAGTCACGACAGGGGGCCCTACGAGCAGTACTTC.

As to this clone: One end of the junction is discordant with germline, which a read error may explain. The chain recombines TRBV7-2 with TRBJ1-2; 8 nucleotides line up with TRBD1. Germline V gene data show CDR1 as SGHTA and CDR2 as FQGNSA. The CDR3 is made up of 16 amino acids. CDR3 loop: CASSSPRTGLDYGCTF. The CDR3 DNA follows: TGTGCCAGCAGCTCCCCCAGGACAGGGTTGGACTATGGCTGCACCTTC.

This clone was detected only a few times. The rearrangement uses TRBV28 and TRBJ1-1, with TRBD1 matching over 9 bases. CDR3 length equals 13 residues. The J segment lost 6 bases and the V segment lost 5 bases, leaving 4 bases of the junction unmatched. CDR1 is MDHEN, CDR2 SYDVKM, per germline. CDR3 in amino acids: CASSRDRAAEAFF. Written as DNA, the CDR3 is TGTGCCAGCAGTCGGGACAGGGCAGCTGAAGCTTTCTTT.

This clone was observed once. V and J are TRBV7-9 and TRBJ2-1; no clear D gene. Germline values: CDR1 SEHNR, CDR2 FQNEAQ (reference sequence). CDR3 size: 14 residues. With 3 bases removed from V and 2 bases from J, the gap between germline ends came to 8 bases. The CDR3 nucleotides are TGTGCCAGCAGCTTCCCGACACCCTACAATGAGCAGTTCTTC. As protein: CASSFPTPYNEQFF. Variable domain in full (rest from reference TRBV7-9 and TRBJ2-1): DTGVSQNPRHKITKRGQNVTFRCDPISEHNRLYWYRQTLGQGPEFLTYFQNEAQLEKSRLLSDRFSAERPKGSFSTLEIQRTEQGDSAMYLCASSFPTPYNEQFFGPGTRLTVL.

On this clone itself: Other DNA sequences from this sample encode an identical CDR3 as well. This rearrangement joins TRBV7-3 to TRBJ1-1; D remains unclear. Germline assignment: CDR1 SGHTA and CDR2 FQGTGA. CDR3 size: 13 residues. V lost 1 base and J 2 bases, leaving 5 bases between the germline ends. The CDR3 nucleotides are TGTGCCAGCAGCTTAAACAGAAACACTGAAGCTTTCTTT. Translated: CASSLNRNTEAFF. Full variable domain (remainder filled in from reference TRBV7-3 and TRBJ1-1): GAGVSQTPSNKVTEKGKYVELRCDPISGHTALYWYRQSLGQGPEFLIYFQGTGAADDSGLPNDRFFAVRPEGSVSTLKIQRTERGDSAVYLCASSLNRNTEAFFGQGTRLTVV.

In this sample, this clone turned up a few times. This CDR3 reads CASSLDRPRGANTEAFF. The CDR3 DNA is TGTGCCAGCAGTCTAGACAGGCCGCGGGGGGCGAACACTGAAGCTTTCTTT. This sequence joins TRBV28 and TRBJ1-1, with a possible D match to TRBD1 (6 bases). V lost 5 bases to trimming and J lost 1 base, with 20 bases between them. The V gene's germline CDR1 is MDHEN and CDR2 SYDVKM. This CDR3 comprises 17 residues.

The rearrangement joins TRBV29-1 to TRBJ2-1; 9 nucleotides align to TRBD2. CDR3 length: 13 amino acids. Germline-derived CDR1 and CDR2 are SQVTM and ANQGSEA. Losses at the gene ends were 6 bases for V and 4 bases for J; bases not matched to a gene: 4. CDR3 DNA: TGCAGCGTCTCTAGCGGGATGTACAATGAGCAGTTCTTC. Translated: CSVSSGMYNEQFF.

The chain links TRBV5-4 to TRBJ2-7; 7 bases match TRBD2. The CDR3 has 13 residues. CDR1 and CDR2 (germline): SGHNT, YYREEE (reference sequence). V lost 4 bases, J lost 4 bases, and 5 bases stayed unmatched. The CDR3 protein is CASSVSGLYEQYF. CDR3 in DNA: TGTGCCAGCAGCGTTAGCGGGTTATACGAGCAGTACTTC. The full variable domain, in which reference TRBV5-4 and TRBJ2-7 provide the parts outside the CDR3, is ETGVTQSPTHLIKTRGQQVTLRCSSQSGHNTVSWYQQALGQGPQFIFQYYREEENGRGNFPPRFSGLQFPNYSSELNVNALELDDSALYLCASSVSGLYEQYFGPGTRLTVT.

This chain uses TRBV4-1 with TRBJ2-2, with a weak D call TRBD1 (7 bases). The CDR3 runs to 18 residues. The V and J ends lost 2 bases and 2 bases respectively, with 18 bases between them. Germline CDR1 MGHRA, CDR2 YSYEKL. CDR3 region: CASSQSTGTYPNTGELFF. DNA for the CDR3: TGCGCCAGCAGCCAATCGACAGGGACTTACCCAAACACCGGGGAGCTGTTTTTT.

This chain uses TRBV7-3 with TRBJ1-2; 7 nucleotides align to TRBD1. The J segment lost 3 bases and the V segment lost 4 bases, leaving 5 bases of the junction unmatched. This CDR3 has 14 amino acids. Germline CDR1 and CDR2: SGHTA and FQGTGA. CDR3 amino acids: CASSSATGDYGYTF. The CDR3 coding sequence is TGTGCCAGCAGCTCGGCTACAGGGGACTATGGCTACACCTTC.

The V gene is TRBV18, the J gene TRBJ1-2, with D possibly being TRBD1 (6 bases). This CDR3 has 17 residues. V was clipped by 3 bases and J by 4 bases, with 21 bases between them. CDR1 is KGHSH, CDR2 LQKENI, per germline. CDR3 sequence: CASSPSQGRSPGYGYTF. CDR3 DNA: TGTGCCAGCTCACCGAGTCAGGGGAGGTCCCCTGGCTATGGCTACACCTTC.

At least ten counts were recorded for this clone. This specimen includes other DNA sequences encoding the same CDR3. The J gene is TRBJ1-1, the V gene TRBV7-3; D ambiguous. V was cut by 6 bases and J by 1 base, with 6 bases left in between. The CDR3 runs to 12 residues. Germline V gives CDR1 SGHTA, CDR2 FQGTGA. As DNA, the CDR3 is TGTGCCAGCAGTACGGGGAACACTGAAGCTTTCTTT. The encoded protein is CASSTGNTEAFF.

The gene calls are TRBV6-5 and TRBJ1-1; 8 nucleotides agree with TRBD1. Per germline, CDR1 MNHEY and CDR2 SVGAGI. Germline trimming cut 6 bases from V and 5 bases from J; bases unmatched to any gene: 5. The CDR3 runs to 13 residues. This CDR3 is CASSPRGRTEAFF. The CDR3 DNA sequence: TGTGCCAGCAGCCCCAGGGGGCGGACTGAAGCTTTCTTT.

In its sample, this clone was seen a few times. The CDR3 sequence: CASSPGTVDQPQHF. CDR3 nucleotide sequence: TGTGCCAGCTCACCTGGGACAGTAGATCAGCCCCAGCATTTT. V gene TRBV18 combines with J gene TRBJ1-5; 7 bases match TRBD1. In germline, CDR1 is KGHSH, CDR2 LQKENI. Trimming cost V 3 bases and J 5 bases; bases outside gene matches: 4. CDR3 length equals 14 residues.

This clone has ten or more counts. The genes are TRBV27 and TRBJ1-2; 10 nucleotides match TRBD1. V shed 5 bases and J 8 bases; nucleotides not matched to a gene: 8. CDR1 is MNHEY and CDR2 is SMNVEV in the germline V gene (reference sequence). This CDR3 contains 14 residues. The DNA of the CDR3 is TGTGCCAGCAGTAACCCGGACAGGGGGATAGGCTACACCTTC. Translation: CASSNPDRGIGYTF.

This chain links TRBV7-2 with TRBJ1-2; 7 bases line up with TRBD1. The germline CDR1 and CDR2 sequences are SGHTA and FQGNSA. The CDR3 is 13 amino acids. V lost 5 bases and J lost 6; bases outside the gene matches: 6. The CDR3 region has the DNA TGTGCCAGCAGCCCAGAGACAGGGCATGGCTACACCTTC. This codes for CASSPETGHGYTF.

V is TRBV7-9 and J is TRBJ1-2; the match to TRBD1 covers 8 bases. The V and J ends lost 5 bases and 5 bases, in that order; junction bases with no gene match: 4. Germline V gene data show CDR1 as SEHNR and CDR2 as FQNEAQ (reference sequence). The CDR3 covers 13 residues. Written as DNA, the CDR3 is TGTGCCAGCAGCCTAACAGGGGGATATGGCTACACCTTC. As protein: CASSLTGGYGYTF.

In nucleotides, the CDR3 is TGTGCCAGCAGGTCGGGTCTGAACTATAATTCACCCCTCCACTTT. Translating it yields CASRSGLNYNSPLHF. This chain uses TRBV4-2 with TRBJ1-6; no firm D call. The CDR3 runs 15 residues. Trimming took off 6 bases at V and 3 bases at J, with 12 bases between the two ends. Germline lookup yields CDR1 LGHNA and CDR2 YNFKEQ.

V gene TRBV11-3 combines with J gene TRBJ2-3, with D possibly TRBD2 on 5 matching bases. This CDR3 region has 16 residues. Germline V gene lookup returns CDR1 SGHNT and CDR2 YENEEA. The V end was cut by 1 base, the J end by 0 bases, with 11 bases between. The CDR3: CASSLAGTPSTDTQYF. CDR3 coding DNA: TGTGCCAGCAGCTTAGCGGGAACTCCTAGCACAGATACGCAGTATTTT.

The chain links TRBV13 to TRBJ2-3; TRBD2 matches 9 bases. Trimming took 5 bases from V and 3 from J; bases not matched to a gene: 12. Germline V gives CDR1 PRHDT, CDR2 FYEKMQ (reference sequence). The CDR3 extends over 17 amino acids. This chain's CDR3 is CASSRPGTSLQTDTQYF. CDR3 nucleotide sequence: TGTGCCAGCAGCCGGCCGGGGACTAGCTTGCAAACAGATACGCAGTATTTT.

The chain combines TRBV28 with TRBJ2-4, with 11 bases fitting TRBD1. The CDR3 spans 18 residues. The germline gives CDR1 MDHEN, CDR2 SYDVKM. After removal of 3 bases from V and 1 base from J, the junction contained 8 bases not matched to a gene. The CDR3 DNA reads TGTGCCAGCAGTTTTGCGGGACAGGGGGGGAAGGCCAAAAACATTCAGTACTTC. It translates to CASSFAGQGGKAKNIQYF.

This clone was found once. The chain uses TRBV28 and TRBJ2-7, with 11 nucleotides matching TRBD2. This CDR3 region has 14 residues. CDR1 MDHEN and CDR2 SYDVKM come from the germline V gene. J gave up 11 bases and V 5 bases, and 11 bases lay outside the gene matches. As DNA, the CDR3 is TGTGCCAGCAGTAGCGGGACTAGCGGACTGAGGGAGTACTTC. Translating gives CASSSGTSGLREYF.

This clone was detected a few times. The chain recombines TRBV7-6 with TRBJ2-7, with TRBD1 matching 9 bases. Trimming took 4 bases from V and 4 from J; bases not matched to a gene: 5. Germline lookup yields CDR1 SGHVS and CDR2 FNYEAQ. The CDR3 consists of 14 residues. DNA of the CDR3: TGTGCCAGCAGCTCCCGGGACAGGGTTTACGAGCAGTACTTC. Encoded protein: CASSSRDRVYEQYF.